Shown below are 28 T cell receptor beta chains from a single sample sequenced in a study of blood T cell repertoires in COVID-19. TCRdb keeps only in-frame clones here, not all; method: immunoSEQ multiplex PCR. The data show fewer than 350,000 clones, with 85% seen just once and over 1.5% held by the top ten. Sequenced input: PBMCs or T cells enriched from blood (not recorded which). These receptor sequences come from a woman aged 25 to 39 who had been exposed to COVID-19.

The CDR3 sequence: CASSLGGTENQPQHF. The CDR3, as DNA: TGTGCCAGCAGCTTAGGAGGGACAGAAAATCAGCCCCAGCATTTT. The chain recombines TRBV7-9 with TRBJ1-5, with TRBD1 identical over 7 bases. J was trimmed by 4 bases and V by 1 base; bases with no gene match: 4. CDR3 length: 15 amino acids. Per the germline V gene, CDR1 is SEHNR and CDR2 is FQNEAQ (reference sequence).

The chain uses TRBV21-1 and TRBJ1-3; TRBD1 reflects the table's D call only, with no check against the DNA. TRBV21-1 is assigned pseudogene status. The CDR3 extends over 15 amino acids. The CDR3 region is CASRHRESSGNTIYF. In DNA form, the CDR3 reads TGTGCCAGCAGGCACAGGGAGAGCTCTGGAAACACCATATATTTT.

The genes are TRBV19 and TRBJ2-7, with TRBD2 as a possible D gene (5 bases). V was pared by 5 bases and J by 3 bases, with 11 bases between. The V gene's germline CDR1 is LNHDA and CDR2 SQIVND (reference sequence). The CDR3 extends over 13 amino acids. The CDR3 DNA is TGTGCCAGTAGTCCGGACTCGTTCTACGAGCAGTACTTC. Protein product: CASSPDSFYEQYF. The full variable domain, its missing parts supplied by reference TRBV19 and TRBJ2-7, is DGGITQSPKYLFRKEGQNVTLSCEQNLNHDAMYWYRQDPGQGLRLIYYSQIVNDFQKGDIAEGYSVSREKKESFPLTVTSAQKNPTAFYLCASSPDSFYEQYFGPGTRLTVT.

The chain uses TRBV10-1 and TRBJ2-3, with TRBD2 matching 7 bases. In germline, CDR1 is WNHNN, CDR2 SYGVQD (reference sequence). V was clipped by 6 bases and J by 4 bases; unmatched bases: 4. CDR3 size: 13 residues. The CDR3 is CASRASGSDTQYF. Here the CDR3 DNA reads TGCGCCAGCAGGGCTAGCGGCTCAGATACGCAGTATTTT.

The CDR3: CASSPGSNEQFF. In DNA form, the CDR3 reads TGTGCCAGCAGCCCAGGAAGTAATGAGCAGTTCTTC. The rearrangement joins TRBV7-9 to TRBJ2-1; no clear D. This CDR3 is 12 amino acids long. Germline-derived CDR1 and CDR2 are SEHNR and FQNEAQ (reference sequence). Trimming stripped 5 bases from V and 7 bases from J, with 9 bases between.

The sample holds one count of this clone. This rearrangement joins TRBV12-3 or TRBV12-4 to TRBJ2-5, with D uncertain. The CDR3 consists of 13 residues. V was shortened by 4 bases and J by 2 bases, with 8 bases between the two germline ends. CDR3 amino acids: CASSYRVQETQYF. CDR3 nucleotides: TGTGCCAGCAGTTACCGGGTTCAAGAGACCCAGTACTTC.

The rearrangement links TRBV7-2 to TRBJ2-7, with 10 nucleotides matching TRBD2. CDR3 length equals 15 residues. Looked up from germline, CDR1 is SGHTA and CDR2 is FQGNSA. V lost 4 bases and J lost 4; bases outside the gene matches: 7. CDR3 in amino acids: CASSSLLAGDYEQYF. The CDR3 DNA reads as TGTGCCAGCAGCTCCCTGCTAGCGGGGGATTACGAGCAGTACTTC.

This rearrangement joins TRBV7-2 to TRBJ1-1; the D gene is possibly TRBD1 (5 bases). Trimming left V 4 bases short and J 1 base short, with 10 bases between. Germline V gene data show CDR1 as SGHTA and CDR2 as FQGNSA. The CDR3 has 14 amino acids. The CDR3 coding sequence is TGTGCCAGCAGCTCGACAGCCGCGAACACTGAAGCTTTCTTT. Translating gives CASSSTAANTEAFF.

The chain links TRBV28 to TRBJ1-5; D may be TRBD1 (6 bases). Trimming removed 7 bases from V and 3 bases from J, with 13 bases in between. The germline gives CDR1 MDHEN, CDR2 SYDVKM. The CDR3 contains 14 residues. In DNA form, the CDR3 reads TGTGCCAGCAAAAGTGGACAGTACAATCAGCCCCAGCATTTT. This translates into CASKSGQYNQPQHF.

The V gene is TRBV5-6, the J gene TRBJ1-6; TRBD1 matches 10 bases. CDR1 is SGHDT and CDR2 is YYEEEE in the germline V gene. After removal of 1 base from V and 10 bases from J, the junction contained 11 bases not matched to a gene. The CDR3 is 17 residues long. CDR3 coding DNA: TGTGCCAGCAGCTTGTGGGGGACAGGGGTTTCTGGGTCACCCCTCCACTTT. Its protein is CASSLWGTGVSGSPLHF.

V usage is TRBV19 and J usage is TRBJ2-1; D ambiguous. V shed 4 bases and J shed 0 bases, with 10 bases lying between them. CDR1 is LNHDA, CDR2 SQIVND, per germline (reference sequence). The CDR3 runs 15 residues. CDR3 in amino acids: CASSTTFVSYNEQFF. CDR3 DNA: TGTGCCAGTAGTACTACTTTTGTCTCCTACAATGAGCAGTTCTTC.

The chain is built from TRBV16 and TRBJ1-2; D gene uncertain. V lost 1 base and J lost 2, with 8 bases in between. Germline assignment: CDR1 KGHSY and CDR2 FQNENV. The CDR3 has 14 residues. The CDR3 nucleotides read TGTGCCAGCAGCCAATTCGACGGGAACTATGGCTACACCTTC. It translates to CASSQFDGNYGYTF.

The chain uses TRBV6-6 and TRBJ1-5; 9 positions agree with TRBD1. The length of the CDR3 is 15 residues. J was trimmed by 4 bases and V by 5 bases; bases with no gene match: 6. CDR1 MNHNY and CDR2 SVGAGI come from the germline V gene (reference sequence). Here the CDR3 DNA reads TGTGCCAGCAGTAACCAACAGGGGGCAAATCAGCCCCAGCATTTT. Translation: CASSNQQGANQPQHF.

The CDR3 loop reads CVRSLAHRQVSYEQYF. In nucleotides, the CDR3 is TGTGTCAGAAGCTTAGCCCACAGACAGGTTTCCTACGAGCAGTACTTC. The chain links TRBV7-5 to TRBJ2-7; whether TRBD1, the table's D call, matches the DNA was not checked. TRBV7-5 has pseudogene status. The CDR3 runs to 16 residues.

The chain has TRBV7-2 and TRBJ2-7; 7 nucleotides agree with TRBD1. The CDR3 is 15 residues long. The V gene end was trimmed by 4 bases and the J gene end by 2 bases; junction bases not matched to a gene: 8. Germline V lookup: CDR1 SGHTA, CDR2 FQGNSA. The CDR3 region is CASSSGQPPPYEQYF. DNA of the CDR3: TGTGCCAGCAGCTCGGGACAGCCCCCGCCCTACGAGCAGTACTTC.

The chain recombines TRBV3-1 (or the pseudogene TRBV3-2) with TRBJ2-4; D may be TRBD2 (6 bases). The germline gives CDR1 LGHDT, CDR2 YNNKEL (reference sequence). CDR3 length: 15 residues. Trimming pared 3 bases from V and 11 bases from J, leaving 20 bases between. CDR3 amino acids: CASSQSKEGSGVQYF. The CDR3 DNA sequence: TGTGCCAGCAGCCAGTCTAAGGAGGGGTCTGGGGTTCAGTACTTC.

The CDR3 DNA reads TGTGCCTGGAGATCCGGGGGTGACTACTATGGCTACACCTTC. It codes for CAWRSGGDYYGYTF. The chain links TRBV30 to TRBJ1-2, with D tentatively TRBD1 (5 bases). This CDR3 region has 14 residues. CDR1 GTSNPN and CDR2 SVGIG come from the germline V gene (reference sequence). V gave up 3 bases and J gave up 3 bases, with 14 bases separating them.

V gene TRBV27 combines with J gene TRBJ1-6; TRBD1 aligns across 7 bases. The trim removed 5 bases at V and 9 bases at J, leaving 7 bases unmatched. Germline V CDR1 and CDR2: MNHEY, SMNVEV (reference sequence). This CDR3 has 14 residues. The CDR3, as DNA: TGTGCCAGCAGTGCGGGGACAGAGCTTTCACCCCTCCACTTT. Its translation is CASSAGTELSPLHF.

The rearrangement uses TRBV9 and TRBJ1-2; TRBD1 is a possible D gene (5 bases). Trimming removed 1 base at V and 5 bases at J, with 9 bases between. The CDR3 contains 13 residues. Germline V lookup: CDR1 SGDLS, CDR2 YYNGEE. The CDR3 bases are TGTGCCAGCAGCGTAATGGGGGGGTATGGCTACACCTTC. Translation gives CASSVMGGYGYTF.

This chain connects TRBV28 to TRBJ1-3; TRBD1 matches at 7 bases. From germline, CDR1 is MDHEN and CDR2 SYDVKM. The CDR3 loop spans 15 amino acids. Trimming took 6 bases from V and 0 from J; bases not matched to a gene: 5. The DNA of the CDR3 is TGTGCCAGCAGCCCCACAGGGGCCTCTGGAAACACCATATATTTT. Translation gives CASSPTGASGNTIYF.

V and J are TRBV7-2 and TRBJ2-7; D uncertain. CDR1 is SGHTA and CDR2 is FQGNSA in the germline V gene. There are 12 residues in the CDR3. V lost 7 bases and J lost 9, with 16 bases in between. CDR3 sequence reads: CASTPSPLRQYF. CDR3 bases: TGTGCCAGCACCCCTTCCCCCCTGAGGCAGTACTTC. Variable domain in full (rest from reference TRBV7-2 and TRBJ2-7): GAGVSQSPSNKVTEKGKDVELRCDPISGHTALYWYRQSLGQGLEFLIYFQGNSAPDKSGLPSDRFSAERTGGSVSTLTIQRTQQEDSAVYLCASTPSPLRQYFGPGTRLTVT.

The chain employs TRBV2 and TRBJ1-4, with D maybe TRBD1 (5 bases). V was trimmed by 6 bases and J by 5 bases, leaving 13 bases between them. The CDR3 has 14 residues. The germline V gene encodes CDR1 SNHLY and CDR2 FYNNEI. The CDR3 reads CASRFGRANEKLFF. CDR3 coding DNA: TGTGCCAGCAGGTTCGGCAGGGCGAATGAAAAACTGTTTTTT.

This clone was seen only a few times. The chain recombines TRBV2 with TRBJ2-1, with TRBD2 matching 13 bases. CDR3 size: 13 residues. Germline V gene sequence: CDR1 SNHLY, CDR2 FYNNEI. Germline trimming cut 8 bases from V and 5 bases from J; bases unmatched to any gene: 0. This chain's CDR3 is CASGTSGNNEQFF. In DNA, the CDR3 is TGTGCCAGCGGGACTAGCGGGAACAATGAGCAGTTCTTC.

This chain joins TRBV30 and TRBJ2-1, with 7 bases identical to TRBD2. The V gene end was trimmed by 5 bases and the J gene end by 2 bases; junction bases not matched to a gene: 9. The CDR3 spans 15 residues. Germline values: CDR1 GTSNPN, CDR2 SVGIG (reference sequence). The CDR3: CAWVVSSGAYNEQFF. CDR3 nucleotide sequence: TGTGCCTGGGTCGTATCCAGCGGGGCCTACAATGAGCAGTTCTTC.

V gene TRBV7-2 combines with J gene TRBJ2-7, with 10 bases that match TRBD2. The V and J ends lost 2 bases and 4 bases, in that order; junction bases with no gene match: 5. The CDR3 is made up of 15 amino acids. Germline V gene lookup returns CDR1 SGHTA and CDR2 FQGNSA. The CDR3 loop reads CASSLRLAGVYEQYF. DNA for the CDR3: TGTGCCAGCAGCTTACGTCTAGCGGGAGTTTACGAGCAGTACTTC. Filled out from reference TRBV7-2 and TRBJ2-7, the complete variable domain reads GAGVSQSPSNKVTEKGKDVELRCDPISGHTALYWYRQSLGQGLEFLIYFQGNSAPDKSGLPSDRFSAERTGGSVSTLTIQRTQQEDSAVYLCASSLRLAGVYEQYFGPGTRLTVT.

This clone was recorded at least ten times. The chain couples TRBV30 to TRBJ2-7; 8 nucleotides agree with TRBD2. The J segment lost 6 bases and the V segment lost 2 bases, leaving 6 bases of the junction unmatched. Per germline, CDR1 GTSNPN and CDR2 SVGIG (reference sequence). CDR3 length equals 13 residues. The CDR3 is CAWSLGAGAEQYF. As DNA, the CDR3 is TGTGCCTGGAGTTTGGGAGCGGGAGCCGAGCAGTACTTC.

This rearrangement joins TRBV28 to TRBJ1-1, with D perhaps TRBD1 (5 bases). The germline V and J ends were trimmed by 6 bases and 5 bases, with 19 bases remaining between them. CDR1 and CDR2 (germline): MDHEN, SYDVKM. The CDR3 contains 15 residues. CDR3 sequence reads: CASRRQGDFGTEAFF. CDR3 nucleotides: TGTGCCAGCAGGAGACAAGGGGATTTTGGGACTGAAGCTTTCTTT. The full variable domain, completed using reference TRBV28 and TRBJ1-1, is DVKVTQSSRYLVKRTGEKVFLECVQDMDHENMFWYRQDPGLGLRLIYFSYDVKMKEKGDIPEGYSVSREKKERFSLILESASTNQTSMYLCASRRQGDFGTEAFFGQGTRLTVV.

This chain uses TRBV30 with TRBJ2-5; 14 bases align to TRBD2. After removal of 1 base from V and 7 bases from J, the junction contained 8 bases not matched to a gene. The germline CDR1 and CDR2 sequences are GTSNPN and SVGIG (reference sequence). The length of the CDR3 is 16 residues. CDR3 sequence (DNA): TGTGCCTGGAGTGCCGCCGGGACTAGCGGGAGTGGGACCCAGTACTTC. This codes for CAWSAAGTSGSGTQYF. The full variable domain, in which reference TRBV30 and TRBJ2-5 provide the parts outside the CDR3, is SQTIHQWPATLVQPVGSPLSLECTVEGTSNPNLYWYRQAAGRGLQLLFYSVGIGQISSEVPQNLSASRPQDRQFILSSKKLLLSDSGFYLCAWSAAGTSGSGTQYFGPGTRLLVL.